The 2 T cell receptor beta chains below come from one sample, sequenced in a study of CD8 T cells in ankylosing spondylitis. Study results and limitations: Several highly homologous variants formed a TCR beta motif that appeared characteristic of ankylosing spondylitis blood.

These receptors are not linked to any known antigen. TCRdb re-derived calls from the 5' RACE reads in MiXCR, one entry per CDR3 protein. The sample gives about 700,000 distinct CDR3 sequences, 15% to 20% of which show up once; under 20% is in the top ten. Sequenced input: blood, either unsorted or a sorted T cell fraction (not recorded which). The receptors come from a male donor with ankylosing spondylitis.

This clonotype occurred a few times. The CDR3 sequence: CASSLESHYNEQFF. CDR3 nucleotide sequence: TGTGCCAGCAGCTTAGAGTCCCACTACAATGAGCAGTTCTTC. The rearrangement joins TRBV7-2 to TRBJ2-1; D unresolved. The ends were cut back, 1 base at V and 3 bases at J, with 7 bases in the middle. Germline loops: CDR1 SGHTA, CDR2 FQGNSA. This CDR3 contains 14 residues.

This clonotype came up many times. The rearrangement uses TRBV15 and TRBJ2-5; D not resolved. The germline CDR1 and CDR2 sequences are LNHNV and YYDKDF (reference sequence). The CDR3 has 16 residues. V lost 1 base and J 3 bases, leaving 15 bases between the germline ends. CDR3 amino acids: CATSRAGSPEEETQYF. CDR3 bases: TGTGCCACCAGCAGAGCCGGATCCCCGGAAGAAGAGACCCAGTACTTC.